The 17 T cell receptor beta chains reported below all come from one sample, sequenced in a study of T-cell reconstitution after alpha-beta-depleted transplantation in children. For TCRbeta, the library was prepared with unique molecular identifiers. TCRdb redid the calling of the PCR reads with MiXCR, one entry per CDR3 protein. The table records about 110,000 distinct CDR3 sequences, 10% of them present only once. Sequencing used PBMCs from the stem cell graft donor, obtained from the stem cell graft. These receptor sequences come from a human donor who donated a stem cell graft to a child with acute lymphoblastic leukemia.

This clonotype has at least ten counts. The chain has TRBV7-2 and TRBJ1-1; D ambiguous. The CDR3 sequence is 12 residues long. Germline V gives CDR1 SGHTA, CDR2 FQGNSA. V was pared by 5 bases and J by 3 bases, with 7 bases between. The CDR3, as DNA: TGTGCCAGCAGCCCTGGGCACACTGAAGCTTTCTTT. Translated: CASSPGHTEAFF. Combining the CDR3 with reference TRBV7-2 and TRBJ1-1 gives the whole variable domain GAGVSQSPSNKVTEKGKDVELRCDPISGHTALYWYRQSLGQGLEFLIYFQGNSAPDKSGLPSDRFSAERTGGSVSTLTIQRTQQEDSAVYLCASSPGHTEAFFGQGTRLTVV.

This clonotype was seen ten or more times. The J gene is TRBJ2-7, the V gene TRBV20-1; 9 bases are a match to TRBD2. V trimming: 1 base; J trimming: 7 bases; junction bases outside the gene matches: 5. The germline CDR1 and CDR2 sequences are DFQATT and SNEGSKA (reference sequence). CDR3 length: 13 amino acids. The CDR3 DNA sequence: TGCAGTGCTAGAGCGCTAGCGGGGCGGGAGCAGTACTTC. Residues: CSARALAGREQYF.

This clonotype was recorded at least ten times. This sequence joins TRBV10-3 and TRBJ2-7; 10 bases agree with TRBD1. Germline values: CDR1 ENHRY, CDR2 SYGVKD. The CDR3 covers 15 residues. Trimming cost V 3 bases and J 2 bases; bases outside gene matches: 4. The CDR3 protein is CAISDRTGGAYEQYF. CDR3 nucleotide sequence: TGTGCCATCAGTGATAGGACAGGGGGGGCCTACGAGCAGTACTTC.

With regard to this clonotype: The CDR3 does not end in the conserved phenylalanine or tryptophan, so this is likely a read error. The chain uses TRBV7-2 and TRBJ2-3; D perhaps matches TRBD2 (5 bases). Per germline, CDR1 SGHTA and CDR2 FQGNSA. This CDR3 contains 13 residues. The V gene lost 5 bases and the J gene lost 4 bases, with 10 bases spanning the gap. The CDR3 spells CASSLREPDTQYS. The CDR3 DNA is TGTGCCAGCAGCCTGAGGGAGCCAGATACGCAGTATTCT.

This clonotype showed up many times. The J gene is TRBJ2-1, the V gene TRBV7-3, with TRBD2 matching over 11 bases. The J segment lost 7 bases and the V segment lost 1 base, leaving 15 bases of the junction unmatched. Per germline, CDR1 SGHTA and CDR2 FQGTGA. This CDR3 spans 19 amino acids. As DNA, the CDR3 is TGTGCCAGCAGCTTAATGACACTAACTAGCGGGAGTTTGCGGAATGAGCAGTTCTTC. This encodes CASSLMTLTSGSLRNEQFF.

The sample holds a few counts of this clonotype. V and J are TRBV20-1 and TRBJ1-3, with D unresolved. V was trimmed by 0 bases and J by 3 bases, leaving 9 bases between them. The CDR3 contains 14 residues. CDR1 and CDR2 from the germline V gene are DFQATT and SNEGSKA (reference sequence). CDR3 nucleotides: TGCAGTGCTAGAGATTTCCAGGATGGAAACACCATATATTTT. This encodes CSARDFQDGNTIYF.

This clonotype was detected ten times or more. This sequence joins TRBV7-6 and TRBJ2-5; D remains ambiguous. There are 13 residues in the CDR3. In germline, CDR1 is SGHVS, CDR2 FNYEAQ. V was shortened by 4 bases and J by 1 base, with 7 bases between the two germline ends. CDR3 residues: CASSSGFQETQYF. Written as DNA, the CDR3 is TGTGCCAGCAGCTCAGGTTTCCAAGAGACCCAGTACTTC. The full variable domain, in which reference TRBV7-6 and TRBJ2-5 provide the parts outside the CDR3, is GAGVSQSPRYKVTKRGQDVALRCDPISGHVSLYWYRQALGQGPEFLTYFNYEAQQDKSGLPNDRFSAERPEGSISTLTIQRTEQRDSAMYRCASSSGFQETQYFGPGTRLLVL.

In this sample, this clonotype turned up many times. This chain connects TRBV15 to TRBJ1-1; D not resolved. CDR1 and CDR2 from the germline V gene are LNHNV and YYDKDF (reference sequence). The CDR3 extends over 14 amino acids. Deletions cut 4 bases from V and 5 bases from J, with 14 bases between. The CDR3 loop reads CATSTRVTGTEAFF. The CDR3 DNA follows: TGTGCCACCAGCACCCGGGTCACGGGTACTGAAGCTTTCTTT.

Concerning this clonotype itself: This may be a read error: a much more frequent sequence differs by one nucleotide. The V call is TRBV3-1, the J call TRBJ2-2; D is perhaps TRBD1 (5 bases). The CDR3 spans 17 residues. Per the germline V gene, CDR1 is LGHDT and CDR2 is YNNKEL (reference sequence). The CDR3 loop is CACSQDLGRDLGGELFF. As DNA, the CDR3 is TGTGCCTGCAGCCAAGATCTGGGCAGGGATTTAGGCGGGGAGCTGTTTTTT.

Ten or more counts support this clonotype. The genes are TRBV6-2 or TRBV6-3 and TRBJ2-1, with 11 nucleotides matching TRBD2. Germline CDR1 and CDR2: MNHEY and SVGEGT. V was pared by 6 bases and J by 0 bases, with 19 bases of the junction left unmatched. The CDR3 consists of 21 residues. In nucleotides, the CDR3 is TGTGCCAGCAGCCTTTGGGTGACTAGCGGGACCCCTGGGGTCTCCTACAATGAGCAGTTCTTC. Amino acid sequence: CASSLWVTSGTPGVSYNEQFF.

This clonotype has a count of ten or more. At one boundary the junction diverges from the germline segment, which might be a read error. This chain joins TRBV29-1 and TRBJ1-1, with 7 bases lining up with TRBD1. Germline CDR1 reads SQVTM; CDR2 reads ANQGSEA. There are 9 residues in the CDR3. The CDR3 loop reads CSADRFGRF. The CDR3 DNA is TGCAGCGCGGACAGGTTCGGTCGATTT.

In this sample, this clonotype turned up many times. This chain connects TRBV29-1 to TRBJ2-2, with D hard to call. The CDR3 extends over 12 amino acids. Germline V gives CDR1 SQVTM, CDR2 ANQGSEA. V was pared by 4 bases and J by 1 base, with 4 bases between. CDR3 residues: CSVGRNTGELFF. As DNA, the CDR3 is TGCAGCGTTGGCCGGAACACCGGGGAGCTGTTTTTT.

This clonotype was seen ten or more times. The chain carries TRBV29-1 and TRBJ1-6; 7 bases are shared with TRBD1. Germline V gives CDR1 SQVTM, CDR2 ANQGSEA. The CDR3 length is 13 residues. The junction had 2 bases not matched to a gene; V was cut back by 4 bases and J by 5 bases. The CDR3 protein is CSVAGTDNSPLHF. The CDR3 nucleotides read TGCAGCGTTGCCGGGACAGATAATTCACCCCTCCACTTT.

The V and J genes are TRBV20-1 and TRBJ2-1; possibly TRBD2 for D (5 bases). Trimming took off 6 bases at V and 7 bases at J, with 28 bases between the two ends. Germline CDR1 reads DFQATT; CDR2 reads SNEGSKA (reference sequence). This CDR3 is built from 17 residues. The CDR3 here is CSASAGAVRLNRNEQFF. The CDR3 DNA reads TGCAGTGCCTCTGCGGGCGCGGTACGCTTAAATAGGAATGAGCAGTTCTTC.

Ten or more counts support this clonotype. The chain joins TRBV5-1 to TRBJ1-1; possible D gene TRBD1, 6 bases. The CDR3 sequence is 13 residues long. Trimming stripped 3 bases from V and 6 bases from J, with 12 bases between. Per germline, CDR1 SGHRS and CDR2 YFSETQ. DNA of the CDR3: TGCGCCAGCAGCTCATCGGAGGGGGCTGAAGCTTTCTTT. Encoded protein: CASSSSEGAEAFF.

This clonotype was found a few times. CDR3 sequence reads: CASSPRGQGTEAFF. Written as DNA, the CDR3 is TGTGCCAGCTCACCTCGGGGACAGGGGACTGAAGCTTTCTTT. The genes are TRBV18 and TRBJ1-1, with 10 bases matching TRBD1. This CDR3 has 14 amino acids. J was trimmed by 5 bases and V by 3 bases; bases with no gene match: 3. Germline lookup yields CDR1 KGHSH and CDR2 LQKENI.

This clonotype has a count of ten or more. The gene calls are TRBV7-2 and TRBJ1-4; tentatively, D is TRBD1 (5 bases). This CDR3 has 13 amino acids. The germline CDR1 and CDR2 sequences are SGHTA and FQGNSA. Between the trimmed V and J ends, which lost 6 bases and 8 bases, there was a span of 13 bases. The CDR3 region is CASSPRVDEKLFF. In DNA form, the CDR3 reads TGTGCCAGCAGTCCCAGGGTGGACGAAAAACTGTTTTTT.